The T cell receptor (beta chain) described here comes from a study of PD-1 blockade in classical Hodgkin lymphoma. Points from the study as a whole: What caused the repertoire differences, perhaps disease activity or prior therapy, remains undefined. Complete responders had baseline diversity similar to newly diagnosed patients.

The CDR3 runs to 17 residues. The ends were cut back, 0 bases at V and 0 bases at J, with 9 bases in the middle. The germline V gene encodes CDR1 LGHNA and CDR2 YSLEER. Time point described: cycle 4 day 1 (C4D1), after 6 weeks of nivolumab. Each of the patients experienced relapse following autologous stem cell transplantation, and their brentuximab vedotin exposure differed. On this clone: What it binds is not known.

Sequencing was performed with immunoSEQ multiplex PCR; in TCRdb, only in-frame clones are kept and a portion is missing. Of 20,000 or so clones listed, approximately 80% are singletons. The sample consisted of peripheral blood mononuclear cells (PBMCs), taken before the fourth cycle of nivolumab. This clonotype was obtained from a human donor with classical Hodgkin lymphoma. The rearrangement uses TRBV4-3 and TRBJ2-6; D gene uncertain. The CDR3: CASSQDLTASGANVLTF. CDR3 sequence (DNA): TGCGCCAGCAGCCAAGACCTTACGGCCTCTGGGGCCAACGTCCTGACTTTC.